This T cell receptor beta chain stems from a study of T-cell memory formation after mild COVID-19. In the study overall: Across donors, TCR clusters were largely donor specific. The study's findings and limits: Contracting CD4+ clones were located mainly in CM and EM, and CD8+ clones in EMRA. A subset of responding clones appeared in pre-infection memory, suggesting cross-reactive memory joined. Clones contracting day 15 to 85 were balanced CD4/CD8; later expanders leaned CD4+.

V was cut by 6 bases and J by 4 bases, with 8 bases left in between. Per the germline V gene, CDR1 is DFQATT and CDR2 is SNEGSKA (reference sequence). The CDR3 has 11 residues. This clonotype was detected many times. Its target is not known. TCRdb re-analysed the 5' RACE reads in MiXCR, keeping a single row per CDR3 protein. The sample yields tens of thousands of distinct CDR3 sequences, about 6.1% seen once. V usage is TRBV20-1 and J usage is TRBJ2-3; D gene ambiguous. The sequence was obtained from an adult who had mild COVID-19 (a few samples of this study predate the infection). Cell type and time point are not known. The source material was PBMCs or a T cell subset sorted from them (not recorded which). The CDR3 coding sequence is TGCAGTGCATTAAAAGCAGATACGCAGTATTTT. Translating it yields CSALKADTQYF.